This paragraph covers one T cell receptor beta chain sequence. TCRdb keeps only in-frame clones here, not all; method: immunoSEQ multiplex PCR. The profile shows about 41,000 clones, 75% to 95% of them singletons. V shed 5 bases and J shed 5 bases, with 19 bases lying between them. Germline V gene sequence: CDR1 MGHRA, CDR2 YSYEKL. The CDR3 sequence is 16 residues long. The entry originates in a study of brain T cells in children with intractable seizures. The sequenced cases were selected for having the highest brain T cell transcript signatures. The source was peripheral blood, collected at surgery. V gene TRBV4-1 combines with J gene TRBJ2-1; unclear D gene. This clonotype originated in a girl aged 2 to 10 with tuberous sclerosis and intractable seizures. CDR3 region: CASSNGLASRHNEQFF. The CDR3 region has the DNA TGCGCCAGCAGCAACGGATTGGCTTCACGTCACAATGAGCAGTTCTTC.